The sequence of this T cell receptor beta chain was determined in a study of human T cells and chemical hapten exposure. Original methodology: Per sample, the median was approximately 100,000 TCRs, with values from around 25,000 to 690,000. TCRdb reanalysed the RACE reads using MiXCR and keeps one entry per CDR3 protein. In this record, the V and J calls reflect TCRdb's handling and not the investigators' own analysis. The table lists approximately 90,000 distinct CDR3 sequences, about 8.6% of them singletons. Time point defined: healthy volunteer bleed at 2 weeks. Total RNA extraction was carried out from unfractionated whole blood. The sample holds many counts of this clonotype. The CDR3 extends over 18 amino acids. After removal of 5 bases from V and 0 bases from J, the junction contained 10 bases not matched to a gene. Germline CDR1 SEHNR, CDR2 FQNEAQ (reference sequence).

The origin of this receptor is a female donor in good health. Some clones in this sample may be carry-over from other donors' samples. Sequencing was done on a sample of whole blood. The rearrangement links TRBV7-9 to TRBJ2-6; 7 bases align to TRBD1. CDR3 bases: TGTGCCAGCAGCCCGACAGGGTCGCTTCTCTCTGGGGCCAACGTCCTGACTTTC. Encoded protein: CASSPTGSLLSGANVLTF.